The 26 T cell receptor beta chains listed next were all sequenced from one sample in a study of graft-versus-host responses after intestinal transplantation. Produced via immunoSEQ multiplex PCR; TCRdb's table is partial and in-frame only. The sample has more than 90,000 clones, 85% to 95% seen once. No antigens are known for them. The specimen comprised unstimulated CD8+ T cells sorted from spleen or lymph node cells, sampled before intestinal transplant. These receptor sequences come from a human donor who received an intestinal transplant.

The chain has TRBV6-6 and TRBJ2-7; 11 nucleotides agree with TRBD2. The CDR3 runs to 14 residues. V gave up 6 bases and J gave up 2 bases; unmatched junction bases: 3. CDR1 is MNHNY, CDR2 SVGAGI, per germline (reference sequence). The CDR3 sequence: CASRRLAGPYEQYF. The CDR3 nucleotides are TGTGCCAGCAGACGACTAGCGGGACCCTACGAGCAGTACTTC.

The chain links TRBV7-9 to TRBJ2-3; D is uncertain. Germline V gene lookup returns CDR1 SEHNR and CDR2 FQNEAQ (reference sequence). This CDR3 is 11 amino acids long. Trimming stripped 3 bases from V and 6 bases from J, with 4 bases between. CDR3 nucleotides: TGTGCCAGCAGCTTCACTGATACGCAGTATTTT. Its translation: CASSFTDTQYF.

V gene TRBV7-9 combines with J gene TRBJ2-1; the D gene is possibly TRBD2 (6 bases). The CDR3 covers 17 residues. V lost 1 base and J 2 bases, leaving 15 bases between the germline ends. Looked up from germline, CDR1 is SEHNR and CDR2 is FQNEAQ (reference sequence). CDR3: CASSLGSGGAPYNEQFF. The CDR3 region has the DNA TGTGCCAGCAGCTTAGGGTCGGGCGGGGCCCCCTACAATGAGCAGTTCTTC.

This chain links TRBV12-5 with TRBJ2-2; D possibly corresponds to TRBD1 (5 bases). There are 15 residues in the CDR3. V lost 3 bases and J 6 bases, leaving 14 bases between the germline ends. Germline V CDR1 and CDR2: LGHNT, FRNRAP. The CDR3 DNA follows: TGTGCTAGTGGTTTCTCGGCAGGGAATCCCGGGGAGCTGTTTTTT. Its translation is CASGFSAGNPGELFF. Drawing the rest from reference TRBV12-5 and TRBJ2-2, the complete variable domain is DARVTQTPRHKVTEMGQEVTMRCQPILGHNTVFWYRQTMMQGLELLAYFRNRAPLDDSGMPKDRFSAEMPDATLATLKIQPSEPRDSAVYFCASGFSAGNPGELFFGEGSRLTVL.

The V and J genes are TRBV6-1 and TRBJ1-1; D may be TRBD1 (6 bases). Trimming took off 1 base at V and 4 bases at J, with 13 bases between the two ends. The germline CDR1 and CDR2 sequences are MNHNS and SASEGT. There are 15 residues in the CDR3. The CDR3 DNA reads TGTGCCAGCAGTGAAGGGACAGCTGGGTTCACTGAAGCTTTCTTT. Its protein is CASSEGTAGFTEAFF.

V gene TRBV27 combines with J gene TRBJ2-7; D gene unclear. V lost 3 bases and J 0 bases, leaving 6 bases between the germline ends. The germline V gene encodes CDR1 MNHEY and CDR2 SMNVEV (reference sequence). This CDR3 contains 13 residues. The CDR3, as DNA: TGTGCCAGCAGTTTTCACAGCTCCTACGAGCAGTACTTC. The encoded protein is CASSFHSSYEQYF.

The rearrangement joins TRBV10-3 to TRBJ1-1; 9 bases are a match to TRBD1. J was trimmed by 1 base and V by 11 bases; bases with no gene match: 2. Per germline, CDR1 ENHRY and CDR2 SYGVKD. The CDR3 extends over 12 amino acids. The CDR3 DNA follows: TGTGCCGCGGGACAGGGGAACACTGAAGCTTTCTTT. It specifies CAAGQGNTEAFF.

CDR3 DNA sequence: TGTGCCAGCAGCTTACGGGGTGGGGTGAACACTGAAGCTTTCTTT. Translating it yields CASSLRGGVNTEAFF. The J gene is TRBJ1-1, the V gene TRBV7-8, with D unresolved. Germline values: CDR1 SGHVS, CDR2 FQNEAQ. This CDR3 comprises 15 residues. Trimming shortened V by 2 bases and J by 0 bases, and 10 bases separated the two germline ends.

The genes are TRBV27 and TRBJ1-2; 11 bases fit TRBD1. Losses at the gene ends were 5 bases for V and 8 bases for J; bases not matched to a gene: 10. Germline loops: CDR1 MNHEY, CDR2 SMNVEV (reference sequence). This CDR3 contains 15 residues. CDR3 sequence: CASSPGDRGFEGYTF. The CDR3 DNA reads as TGTGCCAGCAGTCCCGGGGACAGGGGGTTTGAGGGCTACACCTTC.

The CDR3: CASRGSNVPEAFF. The CDR3 DNA is TGTGCCAGCAGGGGGAGTAACGTCCCTGAAGCTTTCTTT. The chain couples TRBV7-9 to TRBJ1-1; no reliable D call. V lost 6 bases and J lost 6, with 14 bases in between. CDR3 length: 13 amino acids. Germline V lookup: CDR1 SEHNR, CDR2 FQNEAQ (reference sequence).

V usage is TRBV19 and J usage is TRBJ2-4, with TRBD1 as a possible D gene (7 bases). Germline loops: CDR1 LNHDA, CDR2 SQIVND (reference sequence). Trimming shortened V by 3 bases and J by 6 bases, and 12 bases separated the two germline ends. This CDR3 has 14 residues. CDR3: CASSMSGGGNIQYF. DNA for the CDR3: TGTGCCAGTAGTATGTCAGGGGGAGGAAACATTCAGTACTTC.

The CDR3 DNA sequence: TGTGCCAGCAGTTTAGGGACTAGCGGGTACTACAATGAGCAGTTCTTC. The encoded protein is CASSLGTSGYYNEQFF. V and J are TRBV28 and TRBJ2-1; 12 bases match TRBD2. The J segment lost 3 bases and the V segment lost 2 bases, leaving 2 bases of the junction unmatched. The V gene's germline CDR1 is MDHEN and CDR2 SYDVKM. The CDR3 loop spans 16 amino acids.

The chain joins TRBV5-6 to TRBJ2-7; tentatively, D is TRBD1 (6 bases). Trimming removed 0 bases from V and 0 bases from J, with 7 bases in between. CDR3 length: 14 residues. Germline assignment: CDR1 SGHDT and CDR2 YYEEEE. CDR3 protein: CASSLGDNSYEQYF. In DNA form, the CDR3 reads TGTGCCAGCAGCTTGGGGGACAACTCCTACGAGCAGTACTTC.

The CDR3 DNA follows: TGTGCCAGCAGCCGACTAGCGGGTCCCAAAAGATACGAGCAGTACTTC. As protein: CASSRLAGPKRYEQYF. This chain joins TRBV27 and TRBJ2-7, with 10 bases matching TRBD2. Losses at the gene ends were 6 bases for V and 4 bases for J; bases not matched to a gene: 12. Looked up from germline, CDR1 is MNHEY and CDR2 is SMNVEV (reference sequence). The CDR3 has 16 residues.

CDR3 DNA sequence: TGTGCCAGCAGTTACGATGGGACATATGGAAACACCATATATTTT. Amino acids: CASSYDGTYGNTIYF. This chain links TRBV6-5 with TRBJ1-3; possibly TRBD1 for D (6 bases). CDR1 is MNHEY and CDR2 is SVGAGI in the germline V gene. Trimming cost V 2 bases and J 3 bases, with 11 bases left between them. The CDR3 has 15 amino acids.

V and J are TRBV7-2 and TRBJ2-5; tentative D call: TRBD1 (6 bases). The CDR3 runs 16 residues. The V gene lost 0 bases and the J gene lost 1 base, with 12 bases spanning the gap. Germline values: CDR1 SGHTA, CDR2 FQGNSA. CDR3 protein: CASSLALRTAQETQYF. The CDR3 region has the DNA TGTGCCAGCAGCTTAGCGCTCCGGACAGCCCAAGAGACCCAGTACTTC.

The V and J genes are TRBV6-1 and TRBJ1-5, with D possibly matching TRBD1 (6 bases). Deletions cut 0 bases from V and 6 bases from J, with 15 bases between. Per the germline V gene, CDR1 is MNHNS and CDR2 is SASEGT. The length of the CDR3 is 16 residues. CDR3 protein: CASSEALTGGGQPQHF. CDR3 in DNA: TGTGCCAGCAGTGAAGCCCTGACAGGCGGAGGTCAGCCCCAGCATTTT.

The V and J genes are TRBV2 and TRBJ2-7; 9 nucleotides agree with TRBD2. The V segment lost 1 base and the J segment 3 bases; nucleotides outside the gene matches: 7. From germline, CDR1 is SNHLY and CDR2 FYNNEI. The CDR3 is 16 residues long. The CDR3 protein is CASSEVRLAANYEQYF. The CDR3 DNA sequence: TGTGCCAGCAGTGAAGTGAGACTAGCGGCTAACTACGAGCAGTACTTC.

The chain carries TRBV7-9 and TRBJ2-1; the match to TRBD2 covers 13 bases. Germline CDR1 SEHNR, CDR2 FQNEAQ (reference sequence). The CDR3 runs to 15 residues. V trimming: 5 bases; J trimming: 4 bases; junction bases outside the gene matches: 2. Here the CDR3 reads CASSAGLAGYNEQFF. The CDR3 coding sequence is TGTGCCAGCAGCGCGGGACTAGCGGGGTACAATGAGCAGTTCTTC.

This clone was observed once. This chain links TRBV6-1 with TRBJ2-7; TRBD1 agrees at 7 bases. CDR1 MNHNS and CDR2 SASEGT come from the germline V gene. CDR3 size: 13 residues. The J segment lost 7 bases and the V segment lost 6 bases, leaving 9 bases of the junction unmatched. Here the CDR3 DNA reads TGTGCCAGCAGATCGCGGACAGGCCTTGAGCAGTACTTC. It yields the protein CASRSRTGLEQYF.

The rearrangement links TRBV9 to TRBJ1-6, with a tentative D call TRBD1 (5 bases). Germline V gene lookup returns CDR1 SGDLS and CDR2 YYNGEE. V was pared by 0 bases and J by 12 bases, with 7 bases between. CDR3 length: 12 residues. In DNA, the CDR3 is TGTGCCAGCAGCGTAGGGGGCGGACCCCTCCACTTT. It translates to CASSVGGGPLHF.

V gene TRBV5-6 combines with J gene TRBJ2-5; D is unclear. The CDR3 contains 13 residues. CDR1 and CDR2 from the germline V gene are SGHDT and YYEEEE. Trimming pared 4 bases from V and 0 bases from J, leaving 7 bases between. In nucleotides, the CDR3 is TGTGCCAGCAGCCAACTGTACCAAGAGACCCAGTACTTC. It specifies CASSQLYQETQYF. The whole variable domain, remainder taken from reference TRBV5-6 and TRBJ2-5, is DAGVTQSPTHLIKTRGQQVTLRCSPKSGHDTVSWYQQALGQGPQFIFQYYEEEERQRGNFPDRFSGHQFPNYSSELNVNALLLGDSALYLCASSQLYQETQYFGPGTRLLVL.

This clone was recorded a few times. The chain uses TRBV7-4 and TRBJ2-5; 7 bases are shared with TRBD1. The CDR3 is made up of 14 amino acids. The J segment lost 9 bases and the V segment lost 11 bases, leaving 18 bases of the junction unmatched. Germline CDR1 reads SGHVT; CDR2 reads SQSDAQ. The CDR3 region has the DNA TGTGCCCCAATAAGAAACAGGGGAAATGTGGCCCAGTACTTC. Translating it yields CAPIRNRGNVAQYF.

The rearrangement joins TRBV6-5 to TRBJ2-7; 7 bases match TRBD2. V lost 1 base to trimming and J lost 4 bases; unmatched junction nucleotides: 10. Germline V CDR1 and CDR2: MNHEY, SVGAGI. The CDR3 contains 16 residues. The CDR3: CASSYLRLGGGYEQYF. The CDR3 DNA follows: TGTGCCAGCAGTTACTTGCGTCTGGGGGGAGGGTACGAGCAGTACTTC.

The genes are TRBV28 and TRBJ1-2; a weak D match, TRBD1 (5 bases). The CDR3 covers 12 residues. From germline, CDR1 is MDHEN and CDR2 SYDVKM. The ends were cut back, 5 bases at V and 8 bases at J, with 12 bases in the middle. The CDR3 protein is CASSPTGGGYTF. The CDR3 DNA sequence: TGTGCCAGCAGTCCCACAGGAGGGGGCTACACCTTC.

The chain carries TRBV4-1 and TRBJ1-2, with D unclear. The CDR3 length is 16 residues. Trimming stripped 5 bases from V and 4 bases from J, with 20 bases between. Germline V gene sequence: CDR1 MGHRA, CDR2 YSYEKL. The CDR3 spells CASSDGYEGGPYGYTF. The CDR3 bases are TGCGCCAGCAGCGACGGGTACGAGGGAGGGCCCTATGGCTACACCTTC.